This note documents a single TCR beta chain sequence. Per the germline V gene, CDR1 is WNHNN and CDR2 is SYGVQD (reference sequence). The CDR3 loop spans 16 amino acids. Between the trimmed V and J ends, which lost 5 bases and 0 bases, there was a span of 14 bases. The data were taken from a study of cytomegalovirus exposure and HLA in healthy donors. The PCR employed 60 Vbeta primers together with 13 Jbeta primers. Here immunoSEQ multiplex PCR was the method, and the copy in TCRdb shows in-frame clones only, minus some. The table records some 200,000 clones, less than 85% of them present only once. The source of this sequence is a man between 18 and 35 years old in good health and CMV-seronegative. What was sequenced was PBMCs. The J gene is TRBJ2-1, the V gene TRBV10-1; a weak D match, TRBD1 (5 bases). The CDR3 is CASSPTAMSSYNEQFF. As DNA, the CDR3 is TGCGCCAGCAGTCCGACAGCTATGAGCTCCTACAATGAGCAGTTCTTC.